Listed below are T cell receptor beta chains from one sample, sequenced in a study of technical replicates of blood from a few donors. The table came from immunoSEQ multiplex PCR; TCRdb's copy has only in-frame clones and leaves some out. The profile covers about 93,000 clones, with roughly 96% appearing a single time and approximately 0.26% taken by the ten largest. Sequenced: T cells isolated from PBMCs. Receptor source: a human donor in good health. Each CDR3 is given without its conserved first and last residue. A D gene is named only where the DNA matches it firmly.

d_gene: .; v_gene: TRBV6-5; CDR3aa: ASIQPSNTEAF
d_gene: .; v_gene: TRBV6-5; CDR3aa: ASSYKYRETEAF
d_gene: TRBD2; v_gene: TRBV19; CDR3aa: ASSSRTSDEQY
d_gene: .; v_gene: TRBV21-1; CDR3aa: ASSKFDLTAYEQY
d_gene: .; v_gene: TRBV7-7; CDR3aa: ASSYYISLSEKLF
d_gene: .; v_gene: TRBV7-9; CDR3aa: ASTPLGAGAF
d_gene: .; v_gene: TRBV6-4; CDR3aa: ASSPFTGYGELF
d_gene: .; v_gene: TRBV19; CDR3aa: ASSIGLGAPSGYT
d_gene: .; v_gene: TRBV29-1; CDR3aa: SVLDPGGTDTQY
d_gene: .; v_gene: TRBV29-1; CDR3aa: SFEGVYNEQF
d_gene: .; v_gene: TRBV7-6; CDR3aa: ASSSGLENTGELF
d_gene: TRBD1; v_gene: TRBV27; CDR3aa: ASSSRDRADDYT
d_gene: .; v_gene: TRBV19; CDR3aa: ASKDGGWSGNEQF
d_gene: .; v_gene: TRBV18; CDR3aa: ASSSWADTDTQY
d_gene: TRBD1; v_gene: TRBV7-6; CDR3aa: ASSLSGGQGGYETQY
d_gene: .; v_gene: TRBV5-4; CDR3aa: ASSLGGPSWNEQF
d_gene: TRBD1; v_gene: TRBV11-3; CDR3aa: ASSLRGQDRYEQY
d_gene: TRBD2; v_gene: TRBV29-1; CDR3aa: SVRGGRSYEQY
d_gene: TRBD1; v_gene: TRBV2; CDR3aa: ASRADRVNTGELF
d_gene: .; v_gene: TRBV25-1; CDR3aa: ASSEWRGNTGELF
d_gene: TRBD1; v_gene: TRBV6-5; CDR3aa: ASSTDRGEQY
d_gene: .; v_gene: TRBV2; CDR3aa: ASRTTGYGEQY
d_gene: .; v_gene: TRBV13; CDR3aa: ASSPYGSYEQY
d_gene: .; v_gene: TRBV5-1; CDR3aa: ASSLGGGETEAF
d_gene: TRBD1; v_gene: TRBV19; CDR3aa: ASRTPGQGETQY
d_gene: TRBD2; v_gene: TRBV10-1; CDR3aa: ASGETSGADEQY
d_gene: TRBD1; v_gene: TRBV19; CDR3aa: ASSIGTGDTEAF
d_gene: TRBD1; v_gene: TRBV27; CDR3aa: ASSDRGSNEKLF
d_gene: TRBD1; v_gene: TRBV7-2; CDR3aa: ASSSDRGDTQY
d_gene: .; v_gene: TRBV9; CDR3aa: ASSVADARNYGYT
d_gene: TRBD2; v_gene: TRBV10-3; CDR3aa: AISFLETSGRTGELF
d_gene: TRBD1; v_gene: TRBV6-6; CDR3aa: ASSSGGGNTIY
d_gene: TRBD1; v_gene: TRBV5-1; CDR3aa: ASSLTGTGGDEQY
d_gene: .; v_gene: TRBV18; CDR3aa: ASSPRIGDEQY
d_gene: TRBD2; v_gene: TRBV19; CDR3aa: ASSPTSGGYNEQF
d_gene: .; v_gene: TRBV7-9; CDR3aa: ASSSRQSPDTQY
d_gene: .; v_gene: TRBV19; CDR3aa: ASTTDRKNTEAF
d_gene: TRBD2; v_gene: TRBV27; CDR3aa: ASGTSGGLNTGELF
d_gene: .; v_gene: TRBV7-9; CDR3aa: ASSGEGLNTQY
d_gene: .; v_gene: TRBV4-2; CDR3aa: ASSQDVAATTAYNEQF
d_gene: TRBD1; v_gene: TRBV5-1; CDR3aa: ASSWMTGQGTNEQF
d_gene: .; v_gene: TRBV7-7; CDR3aa: ASSLTLANEQF
d_gene: .; v_gene: TRBV7-6; CDR3aa: ASSLASRGRSEAF
d_gene: TRBD2; v_gene: TRBV4-2; CDR3aa: ASSPQASGGGNEQF
d_gene: .; v_gene: TRBV4-1; CDR3aa: ASSQTYLSGLFFSGNTIY
d_gene: TRBD1; v_gene: TRBV2; CDR3aa: ASRGPGQVSSYNEQF
d_gene: .; v_gene: TRBV9; CDR3aa: ASSVAVDRNEQF
d_gene: .; v_gene: TRBV28; CDR3aa: ASSDPTRAGANVLT